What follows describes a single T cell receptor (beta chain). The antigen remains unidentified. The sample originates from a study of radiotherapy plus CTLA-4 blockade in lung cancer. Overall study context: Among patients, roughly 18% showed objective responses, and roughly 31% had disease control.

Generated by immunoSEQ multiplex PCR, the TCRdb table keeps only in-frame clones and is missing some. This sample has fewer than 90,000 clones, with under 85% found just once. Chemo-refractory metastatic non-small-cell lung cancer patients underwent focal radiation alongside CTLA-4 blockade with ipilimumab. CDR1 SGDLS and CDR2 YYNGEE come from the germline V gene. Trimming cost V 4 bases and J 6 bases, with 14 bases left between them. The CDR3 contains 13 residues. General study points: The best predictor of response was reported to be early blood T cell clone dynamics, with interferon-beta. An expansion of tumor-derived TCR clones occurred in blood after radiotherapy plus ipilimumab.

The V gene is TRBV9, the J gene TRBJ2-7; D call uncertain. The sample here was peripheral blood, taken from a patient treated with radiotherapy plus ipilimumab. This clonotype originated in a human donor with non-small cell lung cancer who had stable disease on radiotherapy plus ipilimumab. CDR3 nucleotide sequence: TGTGCCAGCAGCCCGCTCGCTGTCGGCGAGCAGTACTTC. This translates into CASSPLAVGEQYF.